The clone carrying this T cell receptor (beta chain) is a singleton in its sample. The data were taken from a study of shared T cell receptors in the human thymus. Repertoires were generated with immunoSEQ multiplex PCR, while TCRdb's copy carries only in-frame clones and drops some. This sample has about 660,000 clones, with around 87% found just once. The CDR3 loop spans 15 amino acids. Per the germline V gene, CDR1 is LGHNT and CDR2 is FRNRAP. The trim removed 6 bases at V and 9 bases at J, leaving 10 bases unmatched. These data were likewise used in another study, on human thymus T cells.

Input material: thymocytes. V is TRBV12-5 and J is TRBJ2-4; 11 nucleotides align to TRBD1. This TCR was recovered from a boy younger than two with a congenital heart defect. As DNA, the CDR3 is TGTGCTAGTGGACATCCGGACAGGGGGCATGGCATTCAGTACTTC. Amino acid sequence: CASGHPDRGHGIQYF.